Listed below are T cell receptor beta chains from one sample, sequenced in a study of T cells in Graves' hyperthyroidism and ophthalmopathy. MiXCR, run by TCRdb on the multiplex PCR reads, gives a single entry per CDR3 protein. The sample yields roughly 57,000 distinct CDR3 sequences, approximately 53% seen once. Sequenced input: blood. These receptors were taken from a woman aged 55-70 years with Graves' ophthalmopathy. Both conserved end residues are part of each CDR3. D genes are given only for firm matches. Rows give clone size only sometimes, using once, few, many, or a class for an expanded clone.

size,V,D,J,CDR3,DNA
NA,TRBV6-6,NA,TRBJ1-2,CASSKGAAGYGYTF,TGTGCCAGCAGTAAAGGGGCCGCGGGGTATGGTTACACCTTC
NA,TRBV5-4,NA,TRBJ1-5,CASSPATPQHF,TGTGCCAGCAGCCCGGCCACGCCCCAGCATTTT
many,TRBV7-3,NA,TRBJ1-1,CASSPSHDTSNTEAFF,TGTGCCAGCAGCCCCTCGCACGACACATCAAACACTGAAGCTTTCTTT
NA,TRBV19,TRBD2,TRBJ2-3,CASSIDPSGGATDTQYF,TGTGCCAGTAGTATAGACCCTAGCGGGGGGGCAACAGATACGCAGTATTTT
once,TRBV19,NA,TRBJ2-6,CASSQVLSGANVLTF,TGTGCCAGTAGCCAAGTCCTCTCTGGGGCCAACGTCCTGACTTTC
NA,TRBV7-2,NA,TRBJ1-2,CASSLLGSGNTF,TGTGCCAGCAGCTTACTGGGCTCTGGAAACACCTTC
NA,TRBV9,NA,TRBJ1-6,CASSQGWGSPLHF,TGCGCCAGCAGCCAAGGGTGGGGATCACCCCTCCACTTT
NA,TRBV7-2,NA,TRBJ2-2,CASSLAGAGLFF,TGTGCCAGCAGCTTAGCGGGGGCAGGGCTGTTTTTT
NA,TRBV7-8,TRBD1,TRBJ2-2,CASSPLFPGQGLSGELFF,TGTGCCAGCAGCCCACTCTTTCCGGGACAGGGGTTATCCGGGGAGCTGTTTTTT
NA,TRBV4-3,NA,TRBJ1-6,CASSQDIGEPLHF,TGCGCCAGCAGCCAAGATATTGGGGAACCCCTCCACTTT
NA,TRBV6-5,TRBD2,TRBJ2-4,CASRYSGGDGKNIQYF,TGTGCCAGCAGGTACTCGGGGGGGGACGGTAAAAACATTCAGTACTTC
NA,TRBV13,TRBD1,TRBJ2-3,CASSLRQGHSTDTQYF,TGTGCCAGCAGCCTCAGACAGGGGCACAGCACAGATACGCAGTATTTT
many,TRBV5-4,NA,TRBJ1-4,CASSQGTTNEKLFF,TGTGCCAGCAGCCAGGGAACAACTAATGAAAAACTGTTTTTT
once,TRBV25-1,NA,TRBJ1-1,CASSATFNTEAFF,TGTGCCAGCAGTGCAACATTCAACACTGAAGCTTTCTTT
NA,TRBV7-3,TRBD2,TRBJ2-2,CASSLLSSGSGELFF,TGTGCCAGCAGCTTACTTAGTAGCGGGAGCGGGGAGCTGTTTTTT
NA,TRBV7-2,NA,TRBJ2-3,CASSSQVKGHTDTQYF,TGTGCCAGCAGCAGCCAAGTAAAGGGGCACACAGATACGCAGTATTTT
NA,TRBV14,TRBD1,TRBJ2-7,CASSQNLGQGVYEQYF,TGTGCCAGCAGCCAAAACCTAGGACAGGGGGTTTACGAGCAGTACTTC
NA,TRBV20-1,NA,TRBJ1-2,CSALNSDSRVGNTF,TGCAGTGCCCTAAATTCGGACAGTAGAGTTGGAAACACCTTC
many,TRBV20-1,NA,TRBJ1-5,CSARWGSNQPQHF,TGCAGTGCTAGGTGGGGGAGCAATCAGCCCCAGCATTTT
many,TRBV5-6,NA,TRBJ2-7,CASSFTEYEQYF,TGTGCCAGCAGCTTCACAGAATACGAGCAGTACTTC
NA,TRBV7-6,TRBD1,TRBJ2-7,CASSLGAWGQGASEQYF,TGTGCCAGCAGCTTAGGTGCCTGGGGACAGGGGGCGAGCGAGCAGTACTTC
NA,TRBV5-1,NA,TRBJ2-7,CANSFLVQGNEQYF,TGCGCCAACAGCTTTTTAGTACAGGGTAACGAGCAGTACTTC
many,TRBV5-5,TRBD1,TRBJ2-7,CASSWTGYEQYF,TGTGCCAGCAGCTGGACAGGCTACGAGCAGTACTTC
NA,TRBV4-2,NA,TRBJ1-1,CASSPELGGANTEAFF,TGTGCCAGCAGCCCTGAATTAGGGGGGGCGAACACTGAAGCTTTCTTT
once,TRBV20-1,TRBD2,TRBJ2-5,CSAREPPLAGETQYF,TGCAGTGCTAGAGAGCCCCCACTAGCGGGAGAGACCCAGTACTTC
many,TRBV6-1,NA,TRBJ1-5,CASSVGARWGNQPQHF,TGTGCCAGCAGTGTGGGGGCCAGATGGGGCAATCAGCCCCAGCATTTT
NA,TRBV20-1,TRBD2,TRBJ2-1,CSAWGSGAELGNEQFF,TGCAGTGCCTGGGGTAGCGGGGCGGAGCTTGGGAATGAGCAGTTCTTC
NA,TRBV2,TRBD1,TRBJ2-2,CASILRDRGSPTGELFF,TGTGCCAGCATCCTCCGGGACAGGGGTAGCCCAACCGGGGAGCTGTTTTTT
NA,TRBV7-2,NA,TRBJ1-3,CASSWGHWNTIYF,TGTGCCAGCAGCTGGGGACACTGGAACACCATATATTTT
many,TRBV7-2,TRBD2,TRBJ2-1,CASSLGLAGGPLIRNEQFF,TGTGCCAGCAGCCTCGGACTAGCGGGGGGGCCCCTCATCCGGAATGAGCAGTTCTTC
NA,TRBV19,TRBD2,TRBJ2-7,CASRSLSGTSYEQYF,TGTGCCAGTAGGTCGTTGAGCGGGACCTCCTACGAGCAGTACTTC
NA,TRBV24-1,NA,TRBJ2-2,CATSAAGQSGELFF,TGTGCCACCAGTGCGGCAGGGCAAAGTGGGGAGCTGTTTTTT
NA,TRBV20-1,TRBD1,TRBJ1-1,CSASEIGTVMNTEACF,TGCAGTGCTAGTGAGATAGGGACAGTAATGAACACTGAGGCTTGCTTT
many,TRBV12-3/TRBV12-4,NA,TRBJ2-1,CASSLGRNEQFF,TGTGCCAGCAGTTTAGGGCGGAATGAGCAGTTCTTC
many,TRBV7-6,TRBD1,TRBJ2-6,CASSPGQGPLSGANVLTF,TGTGCCAGCAGCCCCGGACAGGGTCCCCTCTCTGGGGCCAACGTCCTGACTTTC
many,TRBV28,TRBD1,TRBJ1-6,CASSPEVGQGGRASPLHF,TGTGCCAGCAGCCCTGAGGTGGGACAGGGAGGAAGAGCTTCACCCCTCCACTTT
NA,TRBV10-2,NA,TRBJ2-7,CASSDLGGEQYF,TGCGCCAGCAGTGATCTGGGAGGCGAGCAGTACTTC
NA,TRBV7-9,TRBD2,TRBJ2-7,CASSPSGRAYEQYF,TGTGCCAGCAGCCCCAGCGGGAGGGCATACGAGCAGTACTTC
NA,TRBV5-1,TRBD1,TRBJ1-2,CASSLVPGQGIYGYTF,TGCGCCAGCAGCTTGGTACCGGGACAGGGGATCTATGGCTACACCTTC
many,TRBV20-1,TRBD1,TRBJ1-1,CSARGQGDTEAFF,TGCAGTGCTAGGGGTCAGGGGGACACTGAAGCTTTCTTT
many,TRBV7-6,NA,TRBJ2-3,CASSFPGGGSDTQYF,TGTGCCAGCAGCTTCCCAGGGGGAGGCTCAGATACGCAGTATTTT
NA,TRBV4-2,NA,TRBJ1-6,CAGSRIGEPLHF,TGTGCCGGCAGCCGTATTGGGGAACCCCTCCACTTT
many,TRBV9,NA,TRBJ2-5,CASSVEGEYQETQYF,TGTGCCAGCAGCGTAGAAGGCGAGTACCAAGAGACCCAGTACTTC
NA,TRBV7-8,NA,TRBJ1-2,CASSLARDNYGYTF,TGTGCCAGCAGCTTAGCCCGGGACAACTATGGCTACACCTTC
many,TRBV7-9,NA,TRBJ2-1,CASSLNIDEQFF,TGTGCCAGCAGCTTAAATATTGATGAGCAGTTCTTC
NA,TRBV7-2,TRBD1,TRBJ2-6,CASSSGQVSVLTF,TGTGCCAGCAGCTCGGGACAGGTCAGCGTCCTGACTTTC
NA,TRBV15,NA,TRBJ2-3,CATSGGHTDTQYF,TGTGCCACCAGCGGGGGGCACACAGATACGCAGTATTTT
once,TRBV11-2,NA,TRBJ2-2,CASSLSWVGNTGELFF,TGTGCCAGCAGCTTATCCTGGGTAGGAAACACCGGGGAGCTGTTTTTT
many,TRBV4-3,NA,TRBJ2-3,CASSSEGGHPTDTQYF,TGCGCCAGCAGTTCAGAGGGGGGGCACCCCACAGATACGCAGTATTTT
many,TRBV19,TRBD2,TRBJ2-5,CASSKFFPSWSGEEAQYF,TGTGCCAGTAGTAAGTTTTTTCCCTCCTGGAGCGGGGAAGAGGCCCAGTACTTC
NA,TRBV2,TRBD2,TRBJ2-1,CASSGTSGAELGNEQFF,TGTGCCAGCAGTGGGACTAGCGGGGCGGAGCTTGGGAATGAGCAGTTCTTC
many,TRBV19,TRBD2,TRBJ2-3,CASSTSGWSTDTQYF,TGTGCCAGTAGCACTAGCGGGTGGAGCACAGATACGCAGTATTTT
NA,TRBV24-1,TRBD1,TRBJ2-1,CATSDPGTGISYNERFF,TGTGCCACCAGTGACCCCGGGACAGGAATCTCCTACAATGAGCGGTTCTTC
many,TRBV7-2,NA,TRBJ2-3,CASRGGFGASTDTQYF,TGTGCCAGCAGAGGGGGTTTCGGGGCTAGCACAGATACGCAGTATTTT
many,TRBV27,NA,TRBJ2-2,CASSFRVGVTGELFF,TGTGCCAGCAGTTTCCGGGTAGGGGTCACCGGGGAGCTGTTTTTT